This paragraph covers one T cell receptor (beta chain) sequence. Data came from immunoSEQ multiplex PCR; TCRdb stores just in-frame clones and leaves some out. The table has tens of thousands of clones, more than 75% seen once; the top ten hold more than 10%. The CDR3 runs to 14 residues. The germline V gene has CDR1 MDHEN and CDR2 SYDVKM. The V and J ends lost 5 bases and 3 bases respectively, with 14 bases between them. This record comes from a study of OX40 agonist ivuxolimab in advanced cancers. The source material was CD4+ or CD8+ T cells sorted from blood, sampled in a trial of the OX40 agonist ivuxolimab. V and J are TRBV28 and TRBJ2-7; D might be TRBD2 (6 bases). This clonotype was sampled from an adult with an advanced solid tumor such as melanoma, head and neck, liver or kidney cancer. The CDR3 DNA is TGTGCCAGCAGTCCGGGAGACACCCGCTACGAGCAGTACTTC. Residues: CASSPGDTRYEQYF.